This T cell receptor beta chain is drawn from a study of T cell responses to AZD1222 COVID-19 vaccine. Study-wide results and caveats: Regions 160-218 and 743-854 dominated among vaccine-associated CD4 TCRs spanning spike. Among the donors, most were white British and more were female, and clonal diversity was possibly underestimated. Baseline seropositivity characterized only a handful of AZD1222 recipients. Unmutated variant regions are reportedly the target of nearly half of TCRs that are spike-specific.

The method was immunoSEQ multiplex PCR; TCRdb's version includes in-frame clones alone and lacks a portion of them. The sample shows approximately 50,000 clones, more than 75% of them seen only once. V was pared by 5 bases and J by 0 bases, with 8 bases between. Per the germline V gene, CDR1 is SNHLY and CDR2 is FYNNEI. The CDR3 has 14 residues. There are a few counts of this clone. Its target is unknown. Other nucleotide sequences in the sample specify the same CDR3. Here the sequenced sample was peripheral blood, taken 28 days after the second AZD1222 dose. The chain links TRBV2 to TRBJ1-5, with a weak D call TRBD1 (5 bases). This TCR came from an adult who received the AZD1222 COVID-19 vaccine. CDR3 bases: TGTGCCAGCAGTTGGGGGAGTAGCAATCAGCCCCAGCATTTT. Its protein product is CASSWGSSNQPQHF.